The entry below gives a single T cell receptor (beta chain) sequence along with its context. Antigen specificity is unknown. These data come from a study of T cell repertoires in cytomegalovirus infection. Study conclusions and caveats: CMV-specific HLA-C-restricted TCR beta clonotypes dominated the ex vivo response.

TCRdb processed the reads anew with MiXCR; each CDR3 protein has one entry. The sample contains about 240,000 distinct CDR3 sequences, roughly an eighth of which appear only once. Deletions cut 0 bases from V and 9 bases from J, with 10 bases between. The CDR3 sequence is 13 residues long. Germline V lookup: CDR1 SGHAT, CDR2 FQNNGV. The sequencing input was PBMCs. The chain employs TRBV11-2 and TRBJ2-3, with D perhaps TRBD1 (6 bases). This TCR derives from a human donor in good health (CMV status not recorded). Some clones in this sample may be carry-over from other donors' samples. The CDR3 sequence: CASSLDRGSTQYF. CDR3 bases: TGTGCCAGCAGCTTAGATAGGGGGAGCACGCAGTATTTT.